The 5 T cell receptor beta chains below were found in one sample sequenced in a study of T cells in Graves' hyperthyroidism and ophthalmopathy. RNA transcripts provided the source from which TCR beta CDR3 regions were amplified. The HTBI primer set drove a first-round RT-PCR of the TCR CDR3. TCRdb used MiXCR to reprocess the multiplex PCR reads, holding one entry per CDR3 protein. The sample shows some 350,000 distinct CDR3 sequences, under 20% of them seen only once. Sequencing input: blood. The receptors here all came from a woman aged 18 to 35 with Graves' hyperthyroidism.

V usage is TRBV6-2 or TRBV6-3 and J usage is TRBJ2-5, with TRBD2 matching 9 bases. The germline gives CDR1 MNHEY, CDR2 SVGEGT. This CDR3 spans 16 amino acids. Trimming took 7 bases from V and 0 from J; bases not matched to a gene: 9. The CDR3 loop is CASIGRLAGYQETQYF. The CDR3 region has the DNA TGTGCCAGCATCGGCCGGCTAGCGGGGTACCAAGAGACCCAGTACTTC.

This clonotype showed up just a few times. The gene calls are TRBV6-1 and TRBJ2-7; 8 nucleotides line up with TRBD1. V gave up 5 bases and J gave up 0 bases; unmatched junction bases: 9. The CDR3 spans 16 residues. CDR1 and CDR2 (germline): MNHNS, SASEGT. The CDR3 loop is CASSPGDRQYSYEQYF. DNA of the CDR3: TGTGCCAGCAGTCCCGGGGACAGGCAATACTCCTACGAGCAGTACTTC.

This clonotype was observed a few times. The chain carries TRBV20-1 and TRBJ1-1; perhaps TRBD1 as D (5 bases). CDR3 size: 15 residues. Looked up from germline, CDR1 is DFQATT and CDR2 is SNEGSKA (reference sequence). V shed 0 bases and J shed 4 bases, with 15 bases lying between them. CDR3 residues: CSARDGGGRVTEAFF. The CDR3 DNA is TGCAGTGCTAGAGATGGGGGGGGGAGGGTCACTGAAGCTTTCTTT.

Turning to this clonotype: It may be a read error: a sequence one base away is much more abundant. J is TRBJ2-7 and V is TRBV4-2; TRBD2 aligns across 7 bases. V was pared by 7 bases and J by 1 base, with 13 bases of the junction left unmatched. This CDR3 is 16 amino acids long. From germline, CDR1 is LGHNA and CDR2 YNFKEQ. The CDR3 DNA is TGTGCCAGCAACCACGGGACTAACGTCCGGTCCTACGAGCAGTACTTC. Protein product: CASNHGTNVRSYEQYF.

Comment on this clonotype: The junction and the germline gene differ at one end; a read error may be behind it. J is TRBJ1-1 and V is TRBV3-1, with D perhaps matching TRBD1 (6 bases). CDR1 and CDR2 from the germline V gene are LGHDT and YNNKEL (reference sequence). CDR3 length equals 15 residues. CDR3 bases: TGTGCCAGCAGCCAGGCGCGGGGGGCGCGCACTGATGCTTTCTTT. Translated, it gives CASSQARGARTDAFF.